Sequencing of this T cell receptor (beta chain) was carried out in a study of blood T cell repertoires in COVID-19. Assay: immunoSEQ multiplex PCR; the TCRdb copy retains only in-frame clones and omits some. This sample carries under 150,000 clones, 88% of them seen once, and the ten largest clones take more than 1.5%. To note about this clone: Its ends do not fully match the called genes, so a read error is possible. Different DNA sequences within this sample yield the same CDR3.

The CDR3 consists of 16 residues. The germline CDR1 and CDR2 sequences are SSHAT and FNYEAQ (reference sequence). The TCR originated in a human donor in a cohort sampled during active COVID-19. The V and J genes are TRBV7-7 and TRBJ2-2, with 10 bases that match TRBD2. Sequences were obtained from peripheral blood. CDR3 sequence reads: CASSLTGTSVPGELFF. The CDR3 DNA reads TGTGCTAGCAGCCTTACCGGGACTAGCGTACCCGGGGAGCTGTTTTTT.